This T cell receptor beta chain was identified during a study of T cell responses to AZD1222 COVID-19 vaccine (dated by TCRdb to the early 2020s). For the study in its entirety: AZD1222 recipients given second doses at about 4 weeks or at about 12 weeks were pooled, since spike-specific TCR depth and breadth were not found to differ between the two schedules. TCR sequencing covered 230 or so trial participants: 200 to 210 given two doses of AZD1222 and 26 given two doses of MenACWY control vaccine. Enrollment into the trials was organized by age into subgroups of 18-55, 56-69 and 70-plus years, and those subgroups contained roughly 140, 27 and 60 TCR-sequenced participants, respectively.

The CDR3 regions of human TCRbeta chains were analyzed by immunosequencing. Regarding the original processing steps: Repertoire TCRs were checked for matches against a reference library of SARS-CoV-2-specific TCRs that had been generated using the MIRA antigen-specificity platform. Breadth meant the fraction of unique TCRs that were SARS-CoV-2-associated, whereas depth meant the fraction of total T cells that were SARS-CoV-2-associated. Each spike-specific TCR was assigned to its reactive spike region and to a CD4 or CD8 class using the MIRA data. Log10-transformed breadth and depth values were compared by one-way ANOVA with Sidak's multiple comparisons tests. Entries here come from immuneACCESS through TCRdb and include only in-frame sequences with V and J called. Some clones fail to appear in such tables; in the studies checked, an unresolved V gene covers under half of the shortfall, and the cause of the remainder is unknown. V and J calls and clone size follow that table, whereas D and trimming were derived from the DNA. The sample data list under 75,000 clones, and roughly 90% of these were observed just once. Clones ranked in the top ten supply approximately 15% of the sample.

The cysteine opens and the phenylalanine closes a CDR3 of 13 amino acids. Just CDR3 DNA is preserved here, 39 bases in frame from base 1. The trim is 3 bases for V and 2 bases for J, with a gap of 7 bases between the germline ends. CDR1 and CDR2 are drawn from the germline V gene (reference sequence): LNHDA, SQIVND. Summary of the overall study and its limitations: In the small 56-69-year group, the increase in depth fell short of significance, most likely because of low power. Because no day 14 peak-response samples were available, the repertoires could be characterized only after the peak T cell response. Conclusions about previously exposed vaccinees are limited because only five or six AZD1222 recipients were SARS-CoV-2 seropositive at baseline. Participants were mostly white British and included more females than males, and it was suggested by the authors that clonal diversity may have been underestimated. After two AZD1222 doses, both the breadth and the depth of spike-specific TCRs were significantly higher than at day 0 and than in MenACWY recipients. Vaccine-associated CD4 TCRs spanned the whole spike protein, with dominant responses in regions 160-218 and 743-854. Epitopes outside the regions mutated in the B.1.351 and B.1.1.7 variants were reportedly recognized by nearly half of the unique spike-specific TCRs.

Reading the label with the study, this specimen's time point is: baseline before first vaccination. The vaccinee samples were drawn from two UK trials, COV001 and COV002, one of which was a single-blind randomized controlled phase 2/3 trial testing AZD1222 (ChAdOx1 nCoV-19) in healthy adults. For TCRbeta chain sequencing, PBMC samples were collected from trial participants at day 0 and at day 28 after the second dose. This clone showed up just once. Its antigen is currently not known. The input lacks base qualities; no much larger clone sits a single base away. The rearranged chain carries TRBV19 and TRBJ2-5, and the D gene may be TRBD2, 5 bases matching. The source is an adult in good health. The starting material was peripheral blood, obtained on day 0 of AZD1222 vaccination. CDR3 loop: CASSILAQETQYF. The nucleotides are TGTGCCAGTAGTATCCTAGCTCAAGAGACCCAGTACTTC. Outside the CDR3, residues come from the reference TRBV19 and TRBJ2-5 proteins, so the full variable domain is: DGGITQSPKYLFRKEGQNVTLSCEQNLNHDAMYWYRQDPGQGLRLIYYSQIVNDFQKGDIAEGYSVSREKKESFPLTVTSAQKNPTAFYLCASSILAQETQYFGPGTRLLVL.